A selection of T cell receptor beta chains follows, all from one sample in a study of OX40 agonist ivuxolimab in advanced cancers. Sequencing was performed with immunoSEQ multiplex PCR; in TCRdb, only in-frame clones are kept and a portion is missing. The table has roughly 66,000 clones, 75% to 90% seen once. The starting material was CD4+ or CD8+ T cells sorted from blood, obtained in a trial of the OX40 agonist ivuxolimab. The receptors shown here come from an adult with an advanced solid tumor such as melanoma, head and neck, liver or kidney cancer. CDR3s include the opening cysteine and the closing phenylalanine or tryptophan. A D gene is named only where the DNA matches it firmly.

D: TRBD1
V: TRBV27
CDR3: CASSLSDRGETQYF

D: TRBD2
V: TRBV25-1
CDR3: CASSEFGLAGMTGELFF

D: TRBD1
V: TRBV12-5
CDR3: CASGFSGQVEQYF

D: -
V: TRBV29-1
CDR3: CSVGRGAGARRSSNYGYTF

D: -
V: TRBV29-1
CDR3: CSVVWISHEQFF

D: -
V: TRBV6-1
CDR3: CYVTGGDYGYTF

D: TRBD2
V: TRBV10-3
CDR3: CAISGEGRETQYF

D: -
V: TRBV11-2
CDR3: CASSSSRGHRETQYF

D: -
V: TRBV7-9
CDR3: CASSLGASGANVLTF

D: -
V: TRBV29-1
CDR3: CSVKQGNSGNTIYF

D: -
V: TRBV7-2
CDR3: CASSFHNIQGGGYTF

D: -
V: TRBV28
CDR3: CASSENTEAFF

D: TRBD1
V: TRBV10-2
CDR3: CASLPGQQNTEAFF

D: TRBD1
V: TRBV6-1
CDR3: CASSGRTGGVRTQYF

D: -
V: TRBV15
CDR3: CATSRSEQGLNYGYTF

D: -
V: TRBV25-1
CDR3: CASSENRVSSGNTIYF

D: -
V: TRBV21-1
CDR3: CASSKNSTRQGFLAKNIQYF

D: -
V: TRBV5-1
CDR3: CASSLVGTDLGRGEKLFF

D: -
V: TRBV11-1
CDR3: CASSLEYATSEQFF

D: TRBD1
V: TRBV7-9
CDR3: CASSLGQDNEKLFF

D: -
V: TRBV7-6
CDR3: CASSPNGLTSTDTQYF

D: -
V: TRBV30
CDR3: CASTGRGRTEAFF

D: -
V: TRBV7-2
CDR3: CASRPGTGYLRGNQPQHF

D: -
V: TRBV5-5
CDR3: CASSLVWESGNTIYF

D: -
V: TRBV10-2
CDR3: CASRGRTDSYEQYF

D: -
V: TRBV28
CDR3: CASSFRRGSYNSPLHF

D: -
V: TRBV6-7
CDR3: CASSSGDEQYF

D: -
V: TRBV4-1
CDR3: CASSQRLAVNTGELFF

D: -
V: TRBV10-3
CDR3: CAISSGFAYSGNTIYF

D: -
V: TRBV5-4
CDR3: CASSLGLVGEQFF